The rows below give T cell receptor beta chains drawn from one sample of a study of Graves' ophthalmopathy and Graves' hyperthyroidism. MiXCR was run by TCRdb on the multiplex PCR reads, yielding one entry per CDR3 protein. The sample comprises around 590,000 distinct CDR3 sequences, about 35% of which are singletons, and about 4.6% rests with the top ten. Sequences were obtained from peripheral blood or thyroid tissue (not recorded which). The receptor set was obtained from an adult man with Graves' hyperthyroidism. CDR3s include the opening cysteine and the closing phenylalanine or tryptophan. The order of the fields is V gene, D gene, clone size, J gene, CDR3 protein, CDR3 DNA. A D gene is named only where the DNA matches it firmly. Size values are once, few and many counts, or a class for expanded clones, and some rows have none.

V: TRBV2
D: NA
size: NA
J: TRBJ2-1
CDR3: CASSEALRGEQFF
DNA: TGTGCCAGCAGTGAAGCGCTTCGCGGTGAGCAGTTCTTC

V: TRBV5-8
D: NA
size: many
J: TRBJ1-5
CDR3: CASSLGPTSNQPQHF
DNA: TGTGCCAGCAGCTTGGGTCCGACTAGCAATCAGCCCCAGCATTTT

V: TRBV24-1
D: TRBD1
size: NA
J: TRBJ2-3
CDR3: CATSDPGQGTDTQYF
DNA: TGTGCCACCAGTGACCCAGGACAGGGCACAGATACGCAGTATTTT

V: TRBV20-1
D: NA
size: few
J: TRBJ1-5
CDR3: CSARDPGNGQPQHF
DNA: TGCAGTGCTAGAGATCCGGGGAACGGTCAGCCCCAGCATTTT

V: TRBV12-3/TRBV12-4
D: NA
size: many
J: TRBJ2-2
CDR3: CASSPYPGELFF
DNA: TGTGCCAGCAGTCCATACCCCGGGGAGCTGTTTTTT

V: TRBV7-8
D: NA
size: many
J: TRBJ2-5
CDR3: CASSPRQRHIQETQYF
DNA: TGTGCCAGCAGCCCCCGACAGAGACACATCCAAGAGACCCAGTACTTC

V: TRBV14
D: TRBD1
size: many
J: TRBJ2-7
CDR3: CASSQDRTGLGEQYF
DNA: TGTGCCAGCAGCCAAGATCGGACAGGGTTAGGGGAGCAGTACTTC

V: TRBV30
D: TRBD2
size: few
J: TRBJ2-5
CDR3: CAWSGTSGKTQYF
DNA: TGTGCCTGGAGTGGCACTAGCGGAAAGACCCAGTACTTC

V: TRBV12-3/TRBV12-4
D: NA
size: NA
J: TRBJ2-7
CDR3: CASSLTDIHEQYF
DNA: TGTGCCAGCAGTTTGACAGATATTCATGAGCAGTACTTC

V: TRBV13
D: TRBD2
size: few
J: TRBJ2-2
CDR3: CASSLASGPTGELFF
DNA: TGTGCCAGCAGCTTGGCTAGCGGACCCACCGGGGAGCTGTTTTTT